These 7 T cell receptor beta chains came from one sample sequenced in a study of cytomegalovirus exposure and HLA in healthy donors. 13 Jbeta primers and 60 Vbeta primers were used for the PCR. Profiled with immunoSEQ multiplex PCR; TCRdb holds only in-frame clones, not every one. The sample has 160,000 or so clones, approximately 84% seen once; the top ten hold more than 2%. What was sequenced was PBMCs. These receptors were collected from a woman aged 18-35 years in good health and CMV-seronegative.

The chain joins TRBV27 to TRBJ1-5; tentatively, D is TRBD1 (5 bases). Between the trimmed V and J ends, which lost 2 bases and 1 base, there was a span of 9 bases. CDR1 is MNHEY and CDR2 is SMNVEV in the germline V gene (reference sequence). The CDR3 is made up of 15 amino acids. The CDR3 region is CASSLSRASNQPQHF. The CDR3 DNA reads TGTGCCAGCAGTTTAAGCAGGGCGAGCAATCAGCCCCAGCATTTT.

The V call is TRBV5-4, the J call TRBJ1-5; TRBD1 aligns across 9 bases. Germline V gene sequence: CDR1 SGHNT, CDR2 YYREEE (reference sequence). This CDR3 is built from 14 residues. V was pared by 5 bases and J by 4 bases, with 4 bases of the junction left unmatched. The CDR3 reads CASSIGQGNQPQHF. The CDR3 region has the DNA TGTGCCAGCAGTATCGGACAGGGGAATCAGCCCCAGCATTTT.

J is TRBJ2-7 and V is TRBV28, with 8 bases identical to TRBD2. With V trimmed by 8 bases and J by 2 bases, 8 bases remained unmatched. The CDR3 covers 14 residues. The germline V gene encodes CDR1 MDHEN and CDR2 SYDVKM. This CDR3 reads CASVTGGPPYEQYF. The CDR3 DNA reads TGTGCCAGCGTGACGGGAGGGCCCCCCTACGAGCAGTACTTC.

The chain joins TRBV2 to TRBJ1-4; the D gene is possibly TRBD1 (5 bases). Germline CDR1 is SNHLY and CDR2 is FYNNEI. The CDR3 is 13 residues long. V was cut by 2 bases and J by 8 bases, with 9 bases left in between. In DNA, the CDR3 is TGTGCCAGCAGTGAAATGGGGCGGGAAAAACTGTTTTTT. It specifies CASSEMGREKLFF.

The CDR3 sequence: CASSPGLNEQFF. CDR3 sequence (DNA): TGTGCCAGCAGCCCGGGACTCAATGAGCAGTTCTTC. This sequence joins TRBV5-4 and TRBJ2-1, with D maybe TRBD2 (6 bases). Trimming removed 4 bases at V and 6 bases at J, with 8 bases between. This CDR3 comprises 12 residues. Per germline, CDR1 SGHNT and CDR2 YYREEE (reference sequence).

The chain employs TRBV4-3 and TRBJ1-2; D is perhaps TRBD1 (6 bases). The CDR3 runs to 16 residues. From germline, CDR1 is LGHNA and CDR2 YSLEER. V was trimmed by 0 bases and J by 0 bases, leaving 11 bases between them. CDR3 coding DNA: TGCGCCAGCAGCCAAGATGGGGGCAGCACTAACTATGGCTACACCTTC. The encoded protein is CASSQDGGSTNYGYTF.

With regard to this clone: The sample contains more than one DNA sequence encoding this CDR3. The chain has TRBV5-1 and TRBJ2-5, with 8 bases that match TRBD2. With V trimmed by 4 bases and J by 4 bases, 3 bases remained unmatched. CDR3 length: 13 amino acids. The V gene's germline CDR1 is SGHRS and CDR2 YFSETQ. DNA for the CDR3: TGCGCCAGCAGCCTCGGGGGGGGAGAGACCCAGTACTTC. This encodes CASSLGGGETQYF.